These 11 T cell receptor beta chains share one sample of origin, sequenced in a study of blood T cell repertoires in COVID-19. The assay was immunoSEQ multiplex PCR, and TCRdb's table has in-frame clones only and misses some. This table has 90,000 or so clones, less than 90% appearing once. The sequencing input was peripheral blood. Source of these receptors: a human donor in a cohort sampled during active COVID-19.

The genes are TRBV4-1 and TRBJ1-6, with TRBD1 matching over 8 bases. Looked up from germline, CDR1 is MGHRA and CDR2 is YSYEKL. The CDR3 sequence is 15 residues long. The ends lost 5 bases at V and 10 bases at J; junction bases unmatched: 10. The CDR3 DNA reads as TGCGCCAGCAGCGAAAGTCAGGGGGCGGTGTCACCCCTCCACTTT. Protein sequence: CASSESQGAVSPLHF.

The genes are TRBV7-8 and TRBJ2-2; TRBD2 is a possible D gene (5 bases). Trimming shortened V by 0 bases and J by 4 bases, and 21 bases separated the two germline ends. The germline V gene has CDR1 SGHVS and CDR2 FQNEAQ. This CDR3 has 19 amino acids. The CDR3 DNA sequence: TGTGCCAGCAGCTTAGCGGTTCTAGCCGTTATTCGCAGCACCGGGGAGCTGTTTTTT. Encoded protein: CASSLAVLAVIRSTGELFF. Together with reference TRBV7-8 and TRBJ2-2, the CDR3 gives the full variable domain: GAGVSQSPRYKVAKRGQDVALRCDPISGHVSLFWYQQALGQGPEFLTYFQNEAQLDKSGLPSDRFFAERPEGSVSTLKIQRTQQEDSAVYLCASSLAVLAVIRSTGELFFGEGSRLTVL.

This clone was recorded a few times. V is TRBV10-3 and J is TRBJ2-3, with 9 positions matching TRBD1. The CDR3 is 16 residues long. Germline assignment: CDR1 ENHRY and CDR2 SYGVKD. Losses at the gene ends were 5 bases for V and 4 bases for J; bases not matched to a gene: 10. The CDR3 DNA follows: TGTGCCATCAGTTCCCCTAAGACAGGGGGATCAGATACGCAGTATTTT. Its protein is CAISSPKTGGSDTQYF.

The V and J genes are TRBV15 and TRBJ2-1, with no clear D. V was shortened by 1 base and J by 4 bases, with 5 bases between the two germline ends. Germline lookup yields CDR1 LNHNV and CDR2 YYDKDF (reference sequence). The CDR3 length is 13 residues. Written as DNA, the CDR3 is TGTGCCACCAGCAGAGGTCAATACAATGAGCAGTTCTTC. It yields the protein CATSRGQYNEQFF.

This clone was recorded once. CDR3 DNA sequence: TGCGCCAGCAGCTTGGGGGCACAGGGTTCCTACTATGGCTACACCTTC. Translating gives CASSLGAQGSYYGYTF. The genes are TRBV5-1 and TRBJ1-2, with D perhaps matching TRBD1 (6 bases). Germline CDR1 SGHRS, CDR2 YFSETQ. Trimming removed 0 bases from V and 3 bases from J, with 15 bases in between. The CDR3 is 16 residues long.

The genes are TRBV6-1 and TRBJ2-1, with D tentatively TRBD2 (5 bases). Trimming left V 3 bases short and J 9 bases short, with 9 bases between. Per germline, CDR1 MNHNS and CDR2 SASEGT. This CDR3 is 12 amino acids long. The chain's CDR3 is CASSDGRGEQFF. The CDR3 DNA reads TGTGCCAGCAGTGATGGTCGGGGTGAGCAGTTCTTC.

This clone has only a few counts. The chain uses TRBV2 and TRBJ1-1, with a possible D match to TRBD1 (6 bases). V was shortened by 6 bases and J by 2 bases, with 10 bases between the two germline ends. The germline V gene encodes CDR1 SNHLY and CDR2 FYNNEI. The CDR3 extends over 13 amino acids. The DNA for the CDR3 is TGTGCCAGCAGCGTACAGGGAAACACTGAAGCTTTCTTT. This codes for CASSVQGNTEAFF.

The V gene is TRBV7-9, the J gene TRBJ2-2; a possible D gene is TRBD1 (6 bases). V was cut by 1 base and J by 1 base, with 7 bases left in between. CDR3 length equals 15 residues. CDR1 and CDR2 (germline): SEHNR, FQNEAQ (reference sequence). The CDR3 DNA reads TGTGCCAGCAGCTTAGGGACAGTGAACACCGGGGAGCTGTTTTTT. Translated: CASSLGTVNTGELFF.

The chain couples TRBV6-5 to TRBJ2-5, with TRBD1 matching 7 bases. Per the germline V gene, CDR1 is MNHEY and CDR2 is SVGAGI. Trimming cost V 7 bases and J 2 bases; bases outside gene matches: 4. The CDR3 covers 13 residues. CDR3 in amino acids: CASTYRGQETQYF. In nucleotides, the CDR3 is TGTGCCAGCACCTACAGGGGACAAGAGACCCAGTACTTC.

In the case of this clone: Its ends do not fully match the called genes, so a read error is possible. The chain joins TRBV7-2 to TRBJ2-7, with TRBD1 matching 10 bases. Germline lookup yields CDR1 SGHTA and CDR2 FQGNSA. This CDR3 is built from 11 residues. The CDR3 loop reads CASSEGTGEDF. In nucleotides, the CDR3 is TGTGCCAGCAGTGAGGGGACAGGGGAGGACTTC.

This clone came up a few times. This rearrangement joins TRBV5-1 to TRBJ2-5; TRBD2 is a possible D gene (6 bases). V was cut by 4 bases and J by 1 base, with 11 bases left in between. CDR3 length: 14 residues. The germline CDR1 and CDR2 sequences are SGHRS and YFSETQ. CDR3 in DNA: TGCGCCAGCAGCCCCGGGACTTTCCAAGAGACCCAGTACTTC. Translation: CASSPGTFQETQYF. Supplemented by reference TRBV5-1 and TRBJ2-5, the full variable domain reads KAGVTQTPRYLIKTRGQQVTLSCSPISGHRSVSWYQQTPGQGLQFLFEYFSETQRNKGNFPGRFSGRQFSNSRSEMNVSTLELGDSALYLCASSPGTFQETQYFGPGTRLLVL.